What follows are 16 T cell receptor beta chains derived from one specimen sequenced in a study of blood T cell repertoires in COVID-19. Method: immunoSEQ multiplex PCR; TCRdb's copy keeps in-frame clones and lacks some. Seen here are approximately 200,000 clones, about 86% observed once, and the top ten hold roughly 4%. The sequenced sample consisted of PBMCs or T cells enriched from blood (not recorded which). The receptors were gathered from a woman under 40 who had been exposed to COVID-19.

The V and J genes are TRBV30 and TRBJ2-3, with TRBD2 as a possible D gene (7 bases). The germline gives CDR1 GTSNPN, CDR2 SVGIG (reference sequence). The CDR3 length is 15 residues. Trimming pared 4 bases from V and 1 base from J, leaving 15 bases between. CDR3 residues: CAWKVGGPGTDTQYF. CDR3 bases: TGTGCCTGGAAGGTGGGGGGGCCTGGCACAGATACGCAGTATTTT.

The chain carries TRBV5-1 and TRBJ2-1; D is undetermined. CDR1 SGHRS and CDR2 YFSETQ come from the germline V gene. V shed 6 bases and J shed 8 bases, with 18 bases lying between them. CDR3 length: 14 residues. The CDR3 region has the DNA TGCGCCAGCACTCCCCTGGGCACCGGCGATGAGCAGTTCTTC. Translation: CASTPLGTGDEQFF.

The V call is TRBV21-1, the J call TRBJ1-1. TRBV21-1 is a listed pseudogene. The length of the CDR3 is 11 residues. Here the CDR3 DNA reads TGTGCCAGCAGCAAACGAGATGAAGCTTTCTTT. This encodes CASSKRDEAFF.

J is TRBJ1-5 and V is TRBV7-4, with no clear D. The CDR3 runs to 15 residues. V lost 5 bases and J lost 7, with 18 bases in between. CDR1 and CDR2 (germline): SGHVT, SQSDAQ. The CDR3 nucleotides read TGTGCCAGCAGCGAAAGATCAGTGCCGGGACAGCCCCAGCATTTT. Its protein is CASSERSVPGQPQHF.

This chain joins TRBV3-1 (or the pseudogene TRBV3-2) and TRBJ1-2; 8 nucleotides match TRBD1. J was trimmed by 4 bases and V by 6 bases; bases with no gene match: 13. The CDR3 runs to 16 residues. Germline values: CDR1 LGHDT, CDR2 YNNKEL (reference sequence). CDR3 amino acids: CASRPTAGTGFYGYTF. The CDR3 DNA sequence: TGTGCCAGCAGACCGACCGCCGGGACAGGCTTCTATGGCTACACCTTC.

The rearrangement joins TRBV30 to TRBJ1-2; D may be TRBD1 (5 bases). The CDR3 totals 13 residues. The V gene lost 5 bases and the J gene lost 7 bases, with 17 bases spanning the gap. Germline V lookup: CDR1 GTSNPN, CDR2 SVGIG (reference sequence). CDR3 protein: CAWAARDLGGYTF. CDR3 coding DNA: TGTGCCTGGGCCGCCAGGGATTTGGGTGGCTACACCTTC.

J is TRBJ1-2 and V is TRBV30; 7 nucleotides match TRBD1. This CDR3 has 15 amino acids. The J segment lost 1 base and the V segment lost 4 bases, leaving 9 bases of the junction unmatched. Germline V gene data show CDR1 as GTSNPN and CDR2 as SVGIG (reference sequence). The CDR3 loop is CAWTRDSRNNYGYTF. The CDR3 DNA follows: TGTGCCTGGACCCGGGACAGCAGGAATAACTATGGCTACACCTTC. The complete variable domain, with remaining parts taken from reference TRBV30 and TRBJ1-2, reads SQTIHQWPATLVQPVGSPLSLECTVEGTSNPNLYWYRQAAGRGLQLLFYSVGIGQISSEVPQNLSASRPQDRQFILSSKKLLLSDSGFYLCAWTRDSRNNYGYTFGSGTRLTVV.

The DNA for the CDR3 is TGCGCCAGCAGCCAAGACGACCGGGACAGGGGGCTTTATGGCTACACCTTC. It encodes CASSQDDRDRGLYGYTF. The chain recombines TRBV4-1 with TRBJ1-2; TRBD1 matches 12 bases. The CDR3 is 17 residues long. CDR1 and CDR2 from the germline V gene are MGHRA and YSYEKL. V lost 0 bases and J lost 5; bases outside the gene matches: 7.

The rearrangement uses TRBV27 and TRBJ2-7; 8 nucleotides align to TRBD2. The CDR3 runs 15 residues. Germline values: CDR1 MNHEY, CDR2 SMNVEV (reference sequence). After removal of 9 bases from V and 5 bases from J, the junction contained 15 bases not matched to a gene. The CDR3 here is CASHAVGAGAHEQYF. CDR3 bases: TGTGCCAGTCATGCCGTCGGAGCGGGGGCCCACGAGCAGTACTTC.

This chain connects TRBV24-1 to TRBJ2-7, with 8 bases matching TRBD1. This CDR3 contains 15 residues. V shed 8 bases and J 4 bases; nucleotides not matched to a gene: 12. CDR1 is KGHDR and CDR2 is SFDVKD in the germline V gene. The CDR3 is CATILPFDRGYEQYF. CDR3 nucleotide sequence: TGTGCCACCATTCTACCGTTCGACAGGGGATACGAGCAGTACTTC.

The chain has TRBV28 and TRBJ1-4, with 8 bases fitting TRBD1. The CDR3 sequence is 13 residues long. The V gene's germline CDR1 is MDHEN and CDR2 SYDVKM. With V trimmed by 6 bases and J by 8 bases, 5 bases remained unmatched. In DNA, the CDR3 is TGTGCCAGCAGCCCCAGGGGGCACGAAAAACTGTTTTTT. Amino acid sequence: CASSPRGHEKLFF.

J is TRBJ2-1 and V is TRBV19; 9 bases fit TRBD1. The J segment lost 7 bases and the V segment lost 0 bases, leaving 7 bases of the junction unmatched. The germline CDR1 and CDR2 sequences are LNHDA and SQIVND (reference sequence). This CDR3 comprises 16 residues. This CDR3 is CASSIERTGARNEQFF. The CDR3 DNA sequence: TGTGCCAGTAGTATAGAGCGGACAGGGGCGAGGAATGAGCAGTTCTTC.

The table lists this clone with a few counts. The V call is TRBV27, the J call TRBJ1-4; no firm D call. In germline, CDR1 is MNHEY, CDR2 SMNVEV (reference sequence). Trimming removed 4 bases at V and 5 bases at J, with 11 bases between. This CDR3 comprises 14 residues. The CDR3 sequence: CASSYRQKNEKLFF. CDR3 nucleotides: TGTGCCAGCAGTTATCGTCAGAAGAATGAAAAACTGTTTTTT. Full variable domain (remainder filled in from reference TRBV27 and TRBJ1-4): EAQVTQNPRYLITVTGKKLTVTCSQNMNHEYMSWYRQDPGLGLRQIYYSMNVEVTDKGDVPEGYKVSRKEKRNFPLILESPSPNQTSLYFCASSYRQKNEKLFFGSGTQLSVL.

This chain uses TRBV7-9 with TRBJ2-1; D gene ambiguous. The CDR3 extends over 17 amino acids. With 2 bases removed from V and 3 bases from J, the gap between germline ends came to 17 bases. Germline V gene data show CDR1 as SEHNR and CDR2 as FQNEAQ (reference sequence). The CDR3 loop reads CASSLNLLGDHYNEQFF. The CDR3 DNA follows: TGTGCCAGCAGCTTAAACCTCTTAGGAGATCACTACAATGAGCAGTTCTTC.

The chain joins TRBV12-3 or TRBV12-4 to TRBJ1-5; D might be TRBD1 (5 bases). This CDR3 region has 13 residues. The germline V and J ends were trimmed by 3 bases and 7 bases, with 10 bases remaining between them. This chain's CDR3 is CASSLGGGQPQHF. The CDR3 DNA follows: TGTGCCAGCAGTTTGGGGGGTGGGCAGCCCCAGCATTTT.

The chain carries TRBV15 and TRBJ2-3; tentatively, D is TRBD2 (5 bases). CDR3 size: 14 residues. Germline CDR1 reads LNHNV; CDR2 reads YYDKDF (reference sequence). Trimming shortened V by 4 bases and J by 6 bases, and 14 bases separated the two germline ends. The CDR3 sequence is CATSKTKMGDTQYF. Written as DNA, the CDR3 is TGTGCCACCAGCAAGACTAAGATGGGTGATACGCAGTATTTT.